A single sample is the source of the 21 T cell receptor beta chains below, sequenced in a study of CD8 T cells in ankylosing spondylitis. MiXCR was run by TCRdb on the 5' RACE reads, yielding one entry per CDR3 protein. The profile shows more than 650,000 distinct CDR3 sequences, roughly 12% of them singletons. General study points: About 8 highly homologous variants made up a TCR beta motif that seemed to typify ankylosing spondylitis blood.

Their antigens are not known. The sample taken for sequencing was blood, either unsorted or a sorted T cell fraction (not recorded which). These receptors all stem from a male donor with ankylosing spondylitis.

This clonotype was observed a handful of times. This rearrangement joins TRBV7-9 to TRBJ2-1; 8 bases are a match to TRBD2. The V segment lost 3 bases and the J segment 2 bases; nucleotides outside the gene matches: 9. Looked up from germline, CDR1 is SEHNR and CDR2 is FQNEAQ (reference sequence). This CDR3 is built from 17 residues. In DNA form, the CDR3 reads TGTGCCAGCAGCTTCCCACTCAGGGGACTAGCCTACAATGAGCAGTTCTTC. Protein sequence: CASSFPLRGLAYNEQFF. The whole variable domain, remainder taken from reference TRBV7-9 and TRBJ2-1, is DTGVSQNPRHKITKRGQNVTFRCDPISEHNRLYWYRQTLGQGPEFLTYFQNEAQLEKSRLLSDRFSAERPKGSFSTLEIQRTEQGDSAMYLCASSFPLRGLAYNEQFFGPGTRLTVL.

This clonotype appeared a few times. The rearrangement uses TRBV29-1 and TRBJ1-4, with 7 nucleotides matching TRBD1. This CDR3 has 13 amino acids. The germline V gene has CDR1 SQVTM and CDR2 ANQGSEA. V trimming: 6 bases; J trimming: 7 bases; junction bases outside the gene matches: 8. This CDR3 reads CSVGGGQIEKLFF. For the CDR3, the DNA is TGCAGCGTGGGTGGGGGACAGATTGAAAAACTGTTTTTT.

This clonotype was detected only a few times. This chain joins TRBV5-1 and TRBJ1-2; no firm D call. CDR1 and CDR2 from the germline V gene are SGHRS and YFSETQ. This CDR3 has 14 amino acids. Trimming pared 0 bases from V and 7 bases from J, leaving 13 bases between. DNA for the CDR3: TGCGCCAGCAGCTTGGAAACCCCCTCGGGTGGCTACACCTTC. Its translation: CASSLETPSGGYTF.

This clonotype came up a few times. The V and J genes are TRBV6-5 and TRBJ2-1; possibly TRBD1 for D (6 bases). The CDR3 loop spans 15 amino acids. V lost 2 bases and J 5 bases, leaving 13 bases between the germline ends. In germline, CDR1 is MNHEY, CDR2 SVGAGI. The CDR3 sequence is CASSYTGAGDNEQFF. The DNA for the CDR3 is TGTGCCAGCAGTTACACCGGCGCAGGGGACAATGAGCAGTTCTTC.

This clonotype was counted only a few times. One end of the junction fails to match germline, which may point to a read error. The J gene is TRBJ2-3, the V gene TRBV7-7; tentatively, D is TRBD2 (5 bases). The CDR3 runs 14 residues. Germline loops: CDR1 SSHAT, CDR2 FNYEAQ (reference sequence). The CDR3 region has the DNA TGTGCTAGCAGCTTAGACTACAACGCGGATACGCAGTATTTT. Translated, it gives CASSLDYNADTQYF.

The chain carries TRBV5-1 and TRBJ2-2, with D perhaps TRBD1 (6 bases). CDR1 is SGHRS, CDR2 YFSETQ, per germline. The CDR3 runs 20 residues. Trimming took off 3 bases at V and 0 bases at J, with 24 bases between the two ends. The CDR3 DNA follows: TGCGCCAGCAGCTCTCGGCTACCGGGACACTTAACAACGAACACCGGGGAGCTGTTTTTT. It yields the protein CASSSRLPGHLTTNTGELFF. The entire variable domain, with the rest obtained from reference TRBV5-1 and TRBJ2-2, is as follows: KAGVTQTPRYLIKTRGQQVTLSCSPISGHRSVSWYQQTPGQGLQFLFEYFSETQRNKGNFPGRFSGRQFSNSRSEMNVSTLELGDSALYLCASSSRLPGHLTTNTGELFFGEGSRLTVL.

This rearrangement joins TRBV10-3 to TRBJ2-5; 9 bases match TRBD1. The CDR3 length is 16 residues. The V gene's germline CDR1 is ENHRY and CDR2 SYGVKD. Trimming took 4 bases from V and 3 from J; bases not matched to a gene: 9. CDR3: CAISGGTGTGKETQYF. The CDR3 nucleotides read TGTGCCATCAGTGGGGGGACCGGGACAGGGAAAGAGACCCAGTACTTC.

Only a few counts were recorded for this clonotype. The V and J genes are TRBV5-5 and TRBJ2-5; D is perhaps TRBD1 (6 bases). V gave up 5 bases and J gave up 2 bases, with 13 bases separating them. Looked up from germline, CDR1 is SGHKS and CDR2 is YYEKEE (reference sequence). This CDR3 is 14 amino acids long. In nucleotides, the CDR3 is TGTGCCAGCAGTTCTTCAGGGGATCAAGAGACCCAGTACTTC. Amino acid sequence: CASSSSGDQETQYF.

The chain uses TRBV13 and TRBJ1-5; no reliable D call. The V end lost 5 bases, the J end lost 5 bases, and 7 bases lay between the germline ends. This CDR3 is 12 amino acids long. Germline assignment: CDR1 PRHDT and CDR2 FYEKMQ (reference sequence). The CDR3 loop is CASSRPDQPQHF. CDR3 coding DNA: TGTGCCAGCAGCCGGCCGGATCAGCCCCAGCATTTT.

This clonotype was counted ten times or more. The V gene is TRBV29-1, the J gene TRBJ2-1; D remains unclear. CDR3 length: 12 amino acids. V dropped 4 bases and J dropped 4 bases, with 8 bases sitting between them. The germline CDR1 and CDR2 sequences are SQVTM and ANQGSEA. CDR3 nucleotide sequence: TGCAGCGTTGTCGCACGTTACAATGAGCAGTTCTTC. It codes for CSVVARYNEQFF.

The chain joins TRBV29-1 to TRBJ2-3, with D hard to call. The CDR3 sequence is 14 residues long. Trimming took 7 bases from V and 3 from J, leaving 17 bases between them. Germline V gives CDR1 SQVTM, CDR2 ANQGSEA. CDR3: CSAESRWATDTQYF. The CDR3 coding sequence is TGCAGCGCCGAAAGCAGGTGGGCTACAGATACGCAGTATTTT.

The sample holds a few counts of this clonotype. The genes are TRBV10-3 and TRBJ2-7, with TRBD1 matching over 10 bases. The CDR3 length is 17 residues. Germline trimming cut 3 bases from V and 2 bases from J; bases unmatched to any gene: 10. Germline CDR1 reads ENHRY; CDR2 reads SYGVKD. The chain's CDR3 is CAISDWDRGPHTYEQYF. CDR3 DNA: TGTGCCATCAGTGATTGGGACAGGGGACCCCACACCTACGAGCAGTACTTC.

The chain recombines TRBV11-3 with TRBJ2-5; the match to TRBD1 covers 7 bases. Losses at the gene ends were 5 bases for V and 7 bases for J; bases not matched to a gene: 13. Germline-derived CDR1 and CDR2 are SGHNT and YENEEA. This CDR3 is 15 amino acids long. The CDR3, as DNA: TGTGCCAGCAGCGCAACCGGGCCCTCAGGGGGGACCCAGTACTTC. Its translation is CASSATGPSGGTQYF.

The rearrangement links TRBV4-3 to TRBJ1-1; D is perhaps TRBD1 (6 bases). CDR1 and CDR2 from the germline V gene are LGHNA and YSLEER. The CDR3 covers 19 residues. Trimming removed 0 bases from V and 0 bases from J, with 20 bases in between. In nucleotides, the CDR3 is TGCGCCAGCAGCCAAGATTCTGGGGGGGGCTACCGGATGAACACTGAAGCTTTCTTT. The encoded protein is CASSQDSGGGYRMNTEAFF.

This clonotype came up many times. This chain connects TRBV29-1 to TRBJ2-1; TRBD1 matches at 9 bases. J was trimmed by 5 bases and V by 4 bases; bases with no gene match: 6. Per germline, CDR1 SQVTM and CDR2 ANQGSEA. The CDR3 spans 14 residues. CDR3 residues: CSVGRGTGHNEQFF. In DNA form, the CDR3 reads TGCAGCGTTGGCAGGGGGACAGGGCACAATGAGCAGTTCTTC.

Only a few counts were recorded for this clonotype. This rearrangement joins TRBV24-1 to TRBJ2-3, with D perhaps being TRBD1 or TRBD2 (5 bases each). The CDR3 totals 16 residues. CDR1 is KGHDR, CDR2 SFDVKD, per germline. V shed 6 bases and J shed 1 base, with 16 bases lying between them. The CDR3 DNA sequence: TGTGCCACCAGTAATCCGGGACGGTCTCGCACAGATACGCAGTATTTT. Protein: CATSNPGRSRTDTQYF.

This clonotype occurred many times. The gene calls are TRBV5-6 and TRBJ2-1; perhaps D is TRBD1 or TRBD2 (6 bases each). Germline V lookup: CDR1 SGHDT, CDR2 YYEEEE. V was trimmed by 2 bases and J by 7 bases, leaving 16 bases between them. The CDR3 is 15 residues long. In nucleotides, the CDR3 is TGTGCCAGCAGCTTTGGGGGGCGCGCTAGTAATGAGCAGTTCTTC. This codes for CASSFGGRASNEQFF.

This clonotype was picked up many times. The rearrangement joins TRBV20-1 to TRBJ1-5; 9 positions match TRBD1. The CDR3 is made up of 15 amino acids. With V trimmed by 3 bases and J by 6 bases, 9 bases remained unmatched. The germline V gene encodes CDR1 DFQATT and CDR2 SNEGSKA (reference sequence). As DNA, the CDR3 is TGCAGTGCTAGGAGGAGGGACAGGGAGGGTCAGCCCCAGCATTTT. Translated: CSARRRDREGQPQHF.

The chain carries TRBV5-1 and TRBJ1-1; a weak D match, TRBD1 (6 bases). Germline assignment: CDR1 SGHRS and CDR2 YFSETQ. V shed 4 bases and J shed 6 bases, with 22 bases lying between them. The CDR3 covers 16 residues. The CDR3 is CASSGVIGGGIAEAFF. The CDR3 DNA reads as TGCGCCAGCAGCGGCGTAATAGGGGGGGGCATCGCTGAAGCTTTCTTT.

V is TRBV6-2 or TRBV6-3 and J is TRBJ2-1, with a weak D call TRBD1 (6 bases). This CDR3 spans 18 amino acids. V was trimmed by 8 bases and J by 2 bases, leaving 25 bases between them. Germline values: CDR1 MNHEY, CDR2 SVGEGT. The CDR3 loop is CASVSPPGQKTTYNEQFF. The CDR3, as DNA: TGTGCCAGCGTTAGCCCCCCGGGACAAAAAACTACCTACAATGAGCAGTTCTTC.

This chain joins TRBV6-5 and TRBJ1-5; no firm D call. The length of the CDR3 is 17 residues. From germline, CDR1 is MNHEY and CDR2 SVGAGI. The germline V and J ends were trimmed by 3 bases and 2 bases, with 17 bases remaining between them. In DNA form, the CDR3 reads TGTGCCAGCAGTTATCGGCCTACCCTTCCTGGCAATCAGCCCCAGCATTTT. Its protein is CASSYRPTLPGNQPQHF.